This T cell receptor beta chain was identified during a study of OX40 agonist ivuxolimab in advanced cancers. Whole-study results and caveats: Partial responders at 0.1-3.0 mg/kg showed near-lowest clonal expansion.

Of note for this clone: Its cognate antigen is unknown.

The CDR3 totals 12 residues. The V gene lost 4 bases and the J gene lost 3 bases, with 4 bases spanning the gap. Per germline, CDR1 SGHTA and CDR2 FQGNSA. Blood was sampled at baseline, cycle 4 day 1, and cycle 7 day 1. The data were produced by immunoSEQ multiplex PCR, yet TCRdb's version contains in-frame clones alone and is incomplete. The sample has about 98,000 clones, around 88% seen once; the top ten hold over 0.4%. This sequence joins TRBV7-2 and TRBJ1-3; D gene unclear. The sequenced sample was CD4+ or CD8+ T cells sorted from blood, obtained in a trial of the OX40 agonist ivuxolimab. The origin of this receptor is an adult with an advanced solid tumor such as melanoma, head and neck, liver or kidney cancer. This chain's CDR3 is CASSWLGNTIYF. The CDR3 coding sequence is TGTGCCAGCAGCTGGCTTGGAAACACCATATATTTT.